One and the same sample provided the 5 T cell receptor beta chains below, sequenced in a study of cytomegalovirus exposure and HLA in healthy donors. It was with 60 Vbeta and 13 Jbeta primers that the PCR ran. Profiled with immunoSEQ multiplex PCR; TCRdb holds only in-frame clones, not every one. The table lists 95,000 to 100,000 clones, 85% to 90% of them singletons. Input material: PBMCs. The source of these receptors is a man aged 25-40 years in good health and CMV-seronegative.

Only one count was recorded for this clone. J is TRBJ2-7 and V is TRBV28; D perhaps matches TRBD1 (5 bases). Between the trimmed V and J ends, which lost 6 bases and 2 bases, there was a span of 17 bases. Germline lookup yields CDR1 MDHEN and CDR2 SYDVKM. There are 15 residues in the CDR3. The CDR3 DNA is TGTGCCAGCAGACCCGCCCTGGGGCCCGCCTACGAGCAGTACTTC. This encodes CASRPALGPAYEQYF.

This chain links TRBV15 with TRBJ2-1, with a tentative D call TRBD1 (7 bases). The CDR3 covers 13 residues. The V gene's germline CDR1 is LNHNV and CDR2 YYDKDF (reference sequence). V lost 3 bases to trimming and J lost 14 bases, with 17 bases between them. For the CDR3, the DNA is TGTGCCACCAGCAGGGGACAGTCTCCGGGGGAGTTCTTC. Amino acids: CATSRGQSPGEFF.

This chain links TRBV6-4 with TRBJ2-3, with D maybe TRBD2 (6 bases). The CDR3 runs to 14 residues. Trimming shortened V by 2 bases and J by 1 base, and 7 bases separated the two germline ends. Per the germline V gene, CDR1 is MRHNA and CDR2 is SNTAGT. The DNA of the CDR3 is TGTGCCAGCAGTGACAGACTAGGCACAGATACGCAGTATTTT. Translating it yields CASSDRLGTDTQYF.

The chain combines TRBV4-1 with TRBJ2-1; 11 bases map to TRBD2. The CDR3 loop spans 18 amino acids. Per the germline V gene, CDR1 is MGHRA and CDR2 is YSYEKL. The V segment lost 7 bases and the J segment 0 bases; nucleotides outside the gene matches: 11. CDR3 residues: CASTTSGGVSSSYNEQFF. The CDR3 DNA sequence: TGCGCCAGCACCACTAGCGGGGGAGTATCTAGCTCCTACAATGAGCAGTTCTTC.

In its sample, this clone was seen a few times. This chain connects TRBV5-1 to TRBJ2-1; TRBD2 matches at 8 bases. The trim removed 4 bases at V and 9 bases at J, leaving 12 bases unmatched. The V gene's germline CDR1 is SGHRS and CDR2 YFSETQ. The CDR3 covers 15 residues. CDR3 in amino acids: CASSPDSGTGFEQFF. CDR3 DNA: TGCGCCAGCAGCCCTGATAGCGGGACGGGGTTTGAGCAGTTCTTC.